The next 16 T cell receptor beta chains were all read from a single sample in a study of human T cells and chemical hapten exposure. TCRdb analysed the RACE reads with MiXCR anew, one entry per CDR3 protein. Among about 190,000 distinct CDR3 sequences, approximately 24% were seen once, and the ten largest hold over 2%. Time point here: patch test 3, about 24 weeks after DPC sensitization. Regarding treatment: therapeutic diphenylcyclopropenone sensitization with weekly scalp DPC. Sequenced material: whole blood, taken in connection with sensitization to the hapten diphenylcyclopropenone (DPC). The receptors come from a woman aged 40 to 50 with alopecia areata. Some clones in this sample may be carry-over from other donors' samples.

This clonotype was recorded a few times. The rearrangement links TRBV24-1 to TRBJ2-3; the D is unclear. Germline CDR1 KGHDR, CDR2 SFDVKD. The V end lost 9 bases, the J end lost 7 bases, and 16 bases lay between the germline ends. The CDR3 spans 13 residues. The CDR3 spells CATSTGSPYTQYF. The CDR3 nucleotides are TGTGCCACCTCCACGGGTAGCCCTTATACGCAGTATTTT.

This clonotype occurred a few times. The chain employs TRBV5-1 and TRBJ1-1; 8 bases map to TRBD1. CDR1 SGHRS and CDR2 YFSETQ come from the germline V gene. The CDR3 runs 15 residues. V lost 4 bases to trimming and J lost 3 bases; unmatched junction nucleotides: 8. CDR3 region: CASSSYRGKDTEAFF. The CDR3 DNA follows: TGCGCCAGCAGCAGCTACAGGGGGAAAGACACTGAAGCTTTCTTT.

The genes are TRBV5-1 and TRBJ1-2; D possibly corresponds to TRBD1 (5 bases). The V and J ends lost 0 bases and 5 bases respectively, with 8 bases between them. The CDR3 has 13 residues. The germline CDR1 and CDR2 sequences are SGHRS and YFSETQ. This chain's CDR3 is CASSLASGYGYTF. CDR3 nucleotides: TGCGCCAGCAGCTTGGCATCAGGGTATGGCTACACCTTC.

J is TRBJ2-3 and V is TRBV28, with D perhaps matching TRBD1 or TRBD2 (5 bases each). In germline, CDR1 is MDHEN, CDR2 SYDVKM. Trimming cost V 6 bases and J 0 bases, with 7 bases left between them. The CDR3 contains 13 residues. Written as DNA, the CDR3 is TGTGCCAGCAGCGGGGCTAGCACAGATACGCAGTATTTT. Amino acids: CASSGASTDTQYF.

The rearrangement joins TRBV15 to TRBJ1-4, with TRBD1 as a possible D gene (5 bases). Germline CDR1 LNHNV, CDR2 YYDKDF (reference sequence). This CDR3 is 15 amino acids long. V lost 5 bases and J lost 7, with 17 bases in between. The CDR3 bases are TGTGCCACCAGCTCCCAGGGCAGCGCCTCTGAAAAACTGTTTTTT. This gives the protein CATSSQGSASEKLFF.

This clonotype was seen more than once but under ten times. CDR3 coding DNA: TGCAGCGTTGTTAGGGGGAGGGGAAGCACAGATACGCAGTATTTT. Residues: CSVVRGRGSTDTQYF. The chain uses TRBV29-1 and TRBJ2-3; D is perhaps TRBD2 (7 bases). Germline assignment: CDR1 SQVTM and CDR2 ANQGSEA. Trimming took 4 bases from V and 0 from J, leaving 14 bases between them. This CDR3 is 15 amino acids long.

The gene calls are TRBV9 and TRBJ1-1, with a tentative D call TRBD1 (6 bases). Germline V gene data show CDR1 as SGDLS and CDR2 as YYNGEE. This CDR3 spans 13 amino acids. V was trimmed by 3 bases and J by 8 bases, leaving 14 bases between them. CDR3 loop: CASSADLRGEAFF. The CDR3 nucleotides read TGTGCCAGCAGCGCTGACCTCAGGGGAGAAGCTTTCTTT.

This clonotype has only a few counts. The rearrangement links TRBV28 to TRBJ2-3; 11 bases align to TRBD2. Germline V gene lookup returns CDR1 MDHEN and CDR2 SYDVKM. This CDR3 has 15 residues. V shed 6 bases, J shed 1 base, and the junction held 3 bases outside the gene matches. CDR3 protein: CASRGTSGGTDTQYF. DNA for the CDR3: TGTGCCAGCAGGGGGACTAGCGGAGGCACAGATACGCAGTATTTT.

This clonotype has ten or more counts. V usage is TRBV5-4 and J usage is TRBJ1-3; D call uncertain. There are 14 residues in the CDR3. Trimming removed 3 bases at V and 7 bases at J, with 14 bases between. Germline CDR1 reads SGHNT; CDR2 reads YYREEE (reference sequence). DNA for the CDR3: TGTGCCAGCAGCTGGAAGATGGACCCCAACACCATATATTTT. Protein product: CASSWKMDPNTIYF. Supplemented by reference TRBV5-4 and TRBJ1-3, the full variable domain reads ETGVTQSPTHLIKTRGQQVTLRCSSQSGHNTVSWYQQALGQGPQFIFQYYREEENGRGNFPPRFSGLQFPNYSSELNVNALELDDSALYLCASSWKMDPNTIYFGEGSWLTVV.

The J gene is TRBJ2-7, the V gene TRBV11-3, with a weak D call TRBD2 (6 bases). Deletions cut 0 bases from V and 6 bases from J, with 12 bases between. Germline V gene sequence: CDR1 SGHNT, CDR2 YENEEA. The CDR3 spans 14 residues. CDR3 protein: CASSLEVRRVEQYF. Written as DNA, the CDR3 is TGTGCCAGCAGCTTAGAGGTCAGGAGGGTCGAGCAGTACTTC.

This clonotype was found a few times. The chain is built from TRBV28 and TRBJ2-1; tentatively, D is TRBD2 (5 bases). V was trimmed by 5 bases and J by 15 bases, leaving 17 bases between them. The CDR3 runs to 12 residues. Germline CDR1 MDHEN, CDR2 SYDVKM. CDR3 in amino acids: CASSTGSLGRFF. The CDR3 DNA sequence: TGTGCCAGCAGTACGGGGTCACTGGGTCGGTTCTTC.

This clonotype was counted only a few times. The chain is built from TRBV28 and TRBJ1-2; no definite D call. The ends were cut back, 3 bases at V and 5 bases at J, with 13 bases in the middle. Germline assignment: CDR1 MDHEN and CDR2 SYDVKM. The CDR3 loop spans 14 amino acids. This CDR3 reads CASSLRDNLYGYTF. DNA for the CDR3: TGTGCCAGCAGTTTGAGGGATAACTTATATGGCTACACCTTC.

This clonotype was seen a handful of times. The V and J genes are TRBV29-1 and TRBJ2-3, with 7 bases identical to TRBD2. With 3 bases clipped from V and 1 base from J, the junction kept 16 bases outside the gene matches. The CDR3 is 18 residues long. Germline loops: CDR1 SQVTM, CDR2 ANQGSEA. CDR3 DNA: TGCAGCGTTGATCATCCCCCGGGGGACTACCCTCGCACAGATACGCAGTATTTT. The encoded protein is CSVDHPPGDYPRTDTQYF.

This clonotype has only a few counts. V usage is TRBV14 and J usage is TRBJ2-2; D might be TRBD2 (5 bases). Between the trimmed V and J ends, which lost 3 bases and 7 bases, there was a span of 9 bases. Looked up from germline, CDR1 is SGHDN and CDR2 is FVKESK. The CDR3 covers 13 residues. The CDR3 DNA sequence: TGTGCCAGCAGCCAGACCGGGGACGGGGAGCTGTTTTTT. Its protein is CASSQTGDGELFF.

This clonotype has a handful of counts. The chain uses TRBV7-9 and TRBJ2-3; 9 nucleotides match TRBD2. The V segment lost 4 bases and the J segment 5 bases; nucleotides outside the gene matches: 7. Germline-derived CDR1 and CDR2 are SEHNR and FQNEAQ (reference sequence). This CDR3 has 15 residues. CDR3 amino acids: CASSSEGLALDTQYF. In DNA form, the CDR3 reads TGTGCCAGCAGCTCAGAGGGACTAGCCCTAGATACGCAGTATTTT.

The chain links TRBV15 to TRBJ2-5; 7 nucleotides agree with TRBD1. CDR1 LNHNV and CDR2 YYDKDF come from the germline V gene (reference sequence). The V and J ends lost 1 base and 2 bases, in that order; junction bases with no gene match: 7. The CDR3 is made up of 16 amino acids. This CDR3 reads CATSRALGTAQETQYF. CDR3 DNA sequence: TGTGCCACCAGCAGAGCCCTCGGGACAGCTCAAGAGACCCAGTACTTC.